This T cell receptor (beta chain) was identified during a study of blood T cell repertoires in COVID-19. Looking at the study overall: Specimens from acute and convalescent COVID-19 originated in the United States, Italy and Spain. T cells, B-cell-depleted T cells, or PBMCs supplied cDNA or gDNA.

Germline CDR1 and CDR2: LNHDA and SQIVND (reference sequence). V lost 3 bases to trimming and J lost 2 bases; unmatched junction nucleotides: 8. The CDR3 is 16 residues long. In the study's own analysis: How many nucleated cells were present was estimated from reference gene primer amplification. This table comes from immunoSEQ multiplex PCR, and its TCRdb copy is limited to in-frame clones, with some not included. D and trimming were read from the DNA, whereas the V and J calls and clone size are those reported in that table. The data show roughly 100,000 clones, over 70% seen once. The sequenced sample consisted of peripheral blood. The V call is TRBV19, the J call TRBJ2-3, with 7 nucleotides matching TRBD2. The sequence came from a woman older than 75 with acute or convalescent COVID-19. CDR3 DNA sequence: TGTGCCAGTAGTATGGGACTAAATGCCCACACAGATACGCAGTATTTT. Residues: CASSMGLNAHTDTQYF.